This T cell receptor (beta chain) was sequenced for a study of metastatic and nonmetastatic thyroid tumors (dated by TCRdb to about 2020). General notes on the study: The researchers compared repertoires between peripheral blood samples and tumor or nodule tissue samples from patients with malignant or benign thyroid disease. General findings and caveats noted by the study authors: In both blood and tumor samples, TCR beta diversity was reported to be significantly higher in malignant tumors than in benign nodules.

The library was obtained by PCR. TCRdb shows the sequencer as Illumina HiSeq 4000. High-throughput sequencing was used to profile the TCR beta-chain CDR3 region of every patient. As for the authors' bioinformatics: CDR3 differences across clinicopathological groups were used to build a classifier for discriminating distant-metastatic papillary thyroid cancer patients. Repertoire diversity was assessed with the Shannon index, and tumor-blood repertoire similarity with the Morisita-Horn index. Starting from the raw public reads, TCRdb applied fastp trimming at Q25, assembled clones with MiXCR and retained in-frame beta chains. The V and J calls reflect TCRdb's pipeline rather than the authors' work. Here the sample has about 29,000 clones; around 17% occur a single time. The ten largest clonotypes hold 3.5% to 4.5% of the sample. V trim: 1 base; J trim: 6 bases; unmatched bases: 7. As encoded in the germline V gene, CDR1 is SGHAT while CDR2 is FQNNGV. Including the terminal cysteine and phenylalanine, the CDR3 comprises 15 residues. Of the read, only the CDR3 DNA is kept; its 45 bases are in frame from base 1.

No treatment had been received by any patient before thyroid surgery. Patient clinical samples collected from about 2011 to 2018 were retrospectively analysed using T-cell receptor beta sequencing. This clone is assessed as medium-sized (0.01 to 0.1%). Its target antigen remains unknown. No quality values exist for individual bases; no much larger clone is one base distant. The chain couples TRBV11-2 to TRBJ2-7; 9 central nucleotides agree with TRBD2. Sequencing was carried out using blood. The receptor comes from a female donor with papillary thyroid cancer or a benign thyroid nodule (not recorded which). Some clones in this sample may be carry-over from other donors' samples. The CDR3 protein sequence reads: CASSLVAGGPVEQYF. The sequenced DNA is TGTGCCAGCAGCTTAGTTGCGGGAGGGCCAGTCGAGCAGTACTTC.